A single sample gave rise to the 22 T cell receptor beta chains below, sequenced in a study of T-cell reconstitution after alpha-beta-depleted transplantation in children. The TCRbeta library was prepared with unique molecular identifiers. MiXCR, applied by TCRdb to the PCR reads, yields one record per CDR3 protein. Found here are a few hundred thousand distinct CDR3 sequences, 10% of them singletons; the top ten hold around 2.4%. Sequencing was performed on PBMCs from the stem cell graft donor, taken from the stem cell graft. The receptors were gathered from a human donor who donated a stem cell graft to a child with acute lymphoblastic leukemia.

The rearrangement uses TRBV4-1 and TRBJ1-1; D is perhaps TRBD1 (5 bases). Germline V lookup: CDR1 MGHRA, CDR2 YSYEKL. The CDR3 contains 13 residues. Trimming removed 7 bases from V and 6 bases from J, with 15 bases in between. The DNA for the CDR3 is TGCGCCAGCAAGCACGGGGGACGGGCTGAAGCTTTCTTT. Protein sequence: CASKHGGRAEAFF.

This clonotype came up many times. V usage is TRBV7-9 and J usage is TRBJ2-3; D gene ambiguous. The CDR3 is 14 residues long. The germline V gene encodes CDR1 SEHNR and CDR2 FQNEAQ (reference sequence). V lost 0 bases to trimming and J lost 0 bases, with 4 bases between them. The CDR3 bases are TGTGCCAGCAGCTTAGCGCCTAGCACAGATACGCAGTATTTT. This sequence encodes CASSLAPSTDTQYF.

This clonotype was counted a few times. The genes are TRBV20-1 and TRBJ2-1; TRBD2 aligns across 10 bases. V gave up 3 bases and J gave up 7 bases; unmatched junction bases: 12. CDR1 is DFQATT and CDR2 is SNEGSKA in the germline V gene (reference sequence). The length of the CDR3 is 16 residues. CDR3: CSASPTLAGGGNEQFF. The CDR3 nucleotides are TGCAGTGCTAGCCCGACCTTAGCGGGAGGTGGAAATGAGCAGTTCTTC.

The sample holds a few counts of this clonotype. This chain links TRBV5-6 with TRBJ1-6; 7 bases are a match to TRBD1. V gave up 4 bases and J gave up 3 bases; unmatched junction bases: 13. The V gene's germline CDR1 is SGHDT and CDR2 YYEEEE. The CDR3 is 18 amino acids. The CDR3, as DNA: TGTGCCAGCAGCCAGCACCGGCTCCGGACAGGCTATAATTCACCCCTCCACTTT. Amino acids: CASSQHRLRTGYNSPLHF.

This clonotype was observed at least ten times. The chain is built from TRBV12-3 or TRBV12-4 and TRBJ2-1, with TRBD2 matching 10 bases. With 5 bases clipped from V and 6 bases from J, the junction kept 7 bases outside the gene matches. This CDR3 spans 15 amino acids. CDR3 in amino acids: CASSRLAGELNEQFF. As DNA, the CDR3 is TGTGCCAGCAGTCGCCTAGCGGGAGAGCTCAATGAGCAGTTCTTC.

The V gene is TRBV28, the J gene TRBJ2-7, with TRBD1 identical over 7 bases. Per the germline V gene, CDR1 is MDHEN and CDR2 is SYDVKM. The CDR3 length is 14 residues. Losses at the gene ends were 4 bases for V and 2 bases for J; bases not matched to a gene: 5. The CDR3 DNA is TGTGCCAGCAGTTCGGACAGGTATACCTACGAGCAGTACTTC. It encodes CASSSDRYTYEQYF.

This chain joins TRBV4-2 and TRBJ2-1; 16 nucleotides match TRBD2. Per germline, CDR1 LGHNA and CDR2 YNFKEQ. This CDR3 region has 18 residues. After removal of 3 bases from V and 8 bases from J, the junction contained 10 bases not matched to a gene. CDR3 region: CASSQLTAGLAGGDEQFF. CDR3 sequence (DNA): TGTGCCAGCAGCCAGCTAACGGCGGGACTAGCGGGAGGGGATGAGCAGTTCTTC.

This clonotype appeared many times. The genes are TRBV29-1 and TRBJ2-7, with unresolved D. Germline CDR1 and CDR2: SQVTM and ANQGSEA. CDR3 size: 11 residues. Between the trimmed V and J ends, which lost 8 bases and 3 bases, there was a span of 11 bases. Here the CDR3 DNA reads TGCAGCATTACTAAGGGCTACGAGCAGTACTTC. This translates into CSITKGYEQYF.

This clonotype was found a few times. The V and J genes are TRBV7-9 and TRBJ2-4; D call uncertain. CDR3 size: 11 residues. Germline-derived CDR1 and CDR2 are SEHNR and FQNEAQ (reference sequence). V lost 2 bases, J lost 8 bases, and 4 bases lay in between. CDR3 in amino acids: CASSLSDIQYF. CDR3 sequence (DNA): TGTGCCAGCAGCTTATCTGACATTCAGTACTTC.

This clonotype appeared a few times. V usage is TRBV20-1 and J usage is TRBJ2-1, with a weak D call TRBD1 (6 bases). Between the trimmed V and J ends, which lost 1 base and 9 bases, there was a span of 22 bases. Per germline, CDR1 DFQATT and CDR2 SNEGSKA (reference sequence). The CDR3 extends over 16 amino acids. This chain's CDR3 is CSARVLYGGGLFEQFF. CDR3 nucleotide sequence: TGCAGTGCTAGAGTTCTCTATGGGGGCGGGCTCTTTGAGCAGTTCTTC.

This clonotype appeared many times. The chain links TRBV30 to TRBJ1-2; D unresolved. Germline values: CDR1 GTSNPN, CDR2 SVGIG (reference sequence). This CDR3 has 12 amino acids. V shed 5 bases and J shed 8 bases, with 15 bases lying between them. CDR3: CAWERAPRGYTF. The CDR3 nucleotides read TGTGCCTGGGAACGGGCCCCAAGGGGCTACACCTTC.

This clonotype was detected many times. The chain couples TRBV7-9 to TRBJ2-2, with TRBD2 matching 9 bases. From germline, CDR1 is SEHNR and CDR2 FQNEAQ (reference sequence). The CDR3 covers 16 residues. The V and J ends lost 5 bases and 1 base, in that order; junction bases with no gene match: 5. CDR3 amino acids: CASSRLADKNTGELFF. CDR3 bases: TGTGCCAGCAGCCGACTAGCGGATAAGAACACCGGGGAGCTGTTTTTT.

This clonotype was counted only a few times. The CDR3 DNA reads TGTGCCAGCAGTTTGGAGAGGACTCAGGGGGATACGCAGTATTTT. Its protein is CASSLERTQGDTQYF. The rearrangement links TRBV28 to TRBJ2-3, with D tentatively TRBD1 (6 bases). The CDR3 length is 15 residues. The V end was cut by 3 bases, the J end by 6 bases, with 16 bases between. Germline assignment: CDR1 MDHEN and CDR2 SYDVKM.

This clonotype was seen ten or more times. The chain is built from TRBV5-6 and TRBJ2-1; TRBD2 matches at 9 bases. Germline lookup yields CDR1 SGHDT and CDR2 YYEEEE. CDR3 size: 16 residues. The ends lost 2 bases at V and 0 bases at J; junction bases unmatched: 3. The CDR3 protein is CASSFLAGLSYNEQFF. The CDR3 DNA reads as TGTGCCAGCAGCTTCCTAGCGGGACTCTCCTACAATGAGCAGTTCTTC.

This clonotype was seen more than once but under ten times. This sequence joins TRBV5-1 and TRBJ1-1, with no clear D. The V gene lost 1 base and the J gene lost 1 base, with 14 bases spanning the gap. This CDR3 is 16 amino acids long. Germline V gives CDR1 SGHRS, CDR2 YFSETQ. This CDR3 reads CASSLRSSGSNTEAFF. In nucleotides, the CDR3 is TGCGCCAGCAGCTTGCGGTCATCCGGATCGAACACTGAAGCTTTCTTT.

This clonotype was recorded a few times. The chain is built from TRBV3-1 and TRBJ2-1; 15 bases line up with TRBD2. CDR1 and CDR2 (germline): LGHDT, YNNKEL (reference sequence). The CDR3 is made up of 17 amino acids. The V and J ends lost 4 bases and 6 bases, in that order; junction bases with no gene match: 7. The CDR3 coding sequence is TGTGCCAGCAGCCCACAAGGGACTAGCGGGAGGTTCAATGAGCAGTTCTTC. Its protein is CASSPQGTSGRFNEQFF.

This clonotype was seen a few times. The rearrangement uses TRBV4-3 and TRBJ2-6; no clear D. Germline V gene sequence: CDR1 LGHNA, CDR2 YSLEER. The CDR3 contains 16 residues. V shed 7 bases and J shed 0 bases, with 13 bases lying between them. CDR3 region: CASTREHRSGANVLTF. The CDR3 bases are TGCGCCAGCACCAGAGAACATCGCTCTGGGGCCAACGTCCTGACTTTC.

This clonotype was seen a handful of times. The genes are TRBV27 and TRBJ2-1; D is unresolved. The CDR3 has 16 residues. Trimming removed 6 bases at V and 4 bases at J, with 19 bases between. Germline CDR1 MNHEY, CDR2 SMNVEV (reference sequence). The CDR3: CASRVVPSLGYNEQFF. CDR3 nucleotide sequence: TGTGCCAGCAGAGTCGTGCCCTCCCTGGGTTACAATGAGCAGTTCTTC.

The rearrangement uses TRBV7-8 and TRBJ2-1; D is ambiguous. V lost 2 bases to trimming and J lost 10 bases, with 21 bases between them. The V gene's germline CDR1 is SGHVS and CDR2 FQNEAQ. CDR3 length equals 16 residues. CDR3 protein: CASSLSLGPGTVEQFF. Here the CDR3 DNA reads TGTGCCAGCAGCTTATCTCTGGGTCCTGGAACGGTAGAGCAGTTCTTC.

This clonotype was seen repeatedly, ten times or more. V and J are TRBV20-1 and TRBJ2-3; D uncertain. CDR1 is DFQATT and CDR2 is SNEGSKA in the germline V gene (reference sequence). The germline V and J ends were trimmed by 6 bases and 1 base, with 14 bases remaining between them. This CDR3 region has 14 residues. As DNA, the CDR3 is TGCAGTGCCCTTACCTTGATGGGCACAGATACGCAGTATTTT. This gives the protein CSALTLMGTDTQYF.

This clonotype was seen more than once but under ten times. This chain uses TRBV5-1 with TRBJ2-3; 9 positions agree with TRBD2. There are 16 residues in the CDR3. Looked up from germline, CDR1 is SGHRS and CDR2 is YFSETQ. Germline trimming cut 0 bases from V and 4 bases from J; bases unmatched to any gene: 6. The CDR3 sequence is CASSLGTSETSDTQYF. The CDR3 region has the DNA TGCGCCAGCAGCTTGGGGACTAGCGAGACCTCAGATACGCAGTATTTT. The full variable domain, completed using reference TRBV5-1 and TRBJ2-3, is KAGVTQTPRYLIKTRGQQVTLSCSPISGHRSVSWYQQTPGQGLQFLFEYFSETQRNKGNFPGRFSGRQFSNSRSEMNVSTLELGDSALYLCASSLGTSETSDTQYFGPGTRLTVL.

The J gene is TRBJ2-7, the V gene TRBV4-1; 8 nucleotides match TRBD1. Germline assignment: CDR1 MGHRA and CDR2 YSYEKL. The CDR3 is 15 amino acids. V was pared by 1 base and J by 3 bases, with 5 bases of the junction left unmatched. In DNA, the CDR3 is TGCGCCAGCAGCCAAGCAGGGGGCGTCAGCTACGAGCAGTACTTC. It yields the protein CASSQAGGVSYEQYF.